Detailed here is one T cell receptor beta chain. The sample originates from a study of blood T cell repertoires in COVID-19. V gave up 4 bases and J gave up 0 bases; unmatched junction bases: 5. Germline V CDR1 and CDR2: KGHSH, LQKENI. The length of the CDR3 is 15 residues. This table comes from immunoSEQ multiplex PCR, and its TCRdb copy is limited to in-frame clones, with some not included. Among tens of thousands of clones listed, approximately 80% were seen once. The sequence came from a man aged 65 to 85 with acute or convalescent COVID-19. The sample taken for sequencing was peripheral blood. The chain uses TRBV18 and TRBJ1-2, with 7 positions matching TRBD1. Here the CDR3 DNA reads TGTGCCAGCTCACTCGACAGGGAATCTAACTATGGCTACACCTTC. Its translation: CASSLDRESNYGYTF.